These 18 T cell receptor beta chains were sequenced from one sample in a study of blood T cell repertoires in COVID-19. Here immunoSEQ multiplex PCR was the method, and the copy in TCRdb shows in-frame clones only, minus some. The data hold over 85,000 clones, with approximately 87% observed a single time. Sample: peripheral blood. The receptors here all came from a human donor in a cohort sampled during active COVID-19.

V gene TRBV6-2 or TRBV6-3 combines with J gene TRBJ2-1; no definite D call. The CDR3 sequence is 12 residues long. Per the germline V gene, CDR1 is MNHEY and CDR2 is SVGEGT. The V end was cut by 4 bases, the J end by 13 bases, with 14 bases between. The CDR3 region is CASSSMIFRQFF. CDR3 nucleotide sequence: TGTGCCAGCAGTTCCATGATTTTTAGACAGTTCTTC.

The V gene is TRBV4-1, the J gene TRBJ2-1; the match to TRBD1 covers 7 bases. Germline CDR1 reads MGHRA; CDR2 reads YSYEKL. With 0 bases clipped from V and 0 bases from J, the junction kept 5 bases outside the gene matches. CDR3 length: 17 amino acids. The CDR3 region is CASSQDHWDSSYNEQFF. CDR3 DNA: TGCGCCAGCAGCCAAGATCATTGGGACAGCTCCTACAATGAGCAGTTCTTC.

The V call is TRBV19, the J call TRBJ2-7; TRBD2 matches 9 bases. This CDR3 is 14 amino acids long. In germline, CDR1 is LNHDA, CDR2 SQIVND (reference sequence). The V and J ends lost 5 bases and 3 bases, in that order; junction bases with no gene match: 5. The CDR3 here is CASSGAGGFYEQYF. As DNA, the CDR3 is TGTGCCAGTAGTGGAGCGGGAGGATTCTACGAGCAGTACTTC. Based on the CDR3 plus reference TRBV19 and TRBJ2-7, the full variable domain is DGGITQSPKYLFRKEGQNVTLSCEQNLNHDAMYWYRQDPGQGLRLIYYSQIVNDFQKGDIAEGYSVSREKKESFPLTVTSAQKNPTAFYLCASSGAGGFYEQYFGPGTRLTVT.

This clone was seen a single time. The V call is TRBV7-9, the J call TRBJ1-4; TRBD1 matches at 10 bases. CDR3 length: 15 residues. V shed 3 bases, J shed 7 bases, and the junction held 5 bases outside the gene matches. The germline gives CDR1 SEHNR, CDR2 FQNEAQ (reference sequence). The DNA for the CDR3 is TGTGCCAGCAGCTTCGGGACAGGGGAGGGTGAAAAACTGTTTTTT. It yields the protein CASSFGTGEGEKLFF.

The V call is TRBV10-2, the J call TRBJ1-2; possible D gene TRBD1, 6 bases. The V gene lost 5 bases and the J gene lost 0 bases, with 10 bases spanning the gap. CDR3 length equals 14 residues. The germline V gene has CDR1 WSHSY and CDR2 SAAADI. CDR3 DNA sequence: TGCGCCAGCAGTCCCGGGACACCTAACTATGGCTACACCTTC. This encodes CASSPGTPNYGYTF.

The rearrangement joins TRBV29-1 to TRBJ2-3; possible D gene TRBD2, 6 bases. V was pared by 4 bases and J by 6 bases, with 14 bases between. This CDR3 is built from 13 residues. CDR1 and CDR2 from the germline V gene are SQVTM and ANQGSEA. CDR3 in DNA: TGCAGCGTTGTATCGCGGGGCGGGGATACGCAGTATTTT. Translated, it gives CSVVSRGGDTQYF.

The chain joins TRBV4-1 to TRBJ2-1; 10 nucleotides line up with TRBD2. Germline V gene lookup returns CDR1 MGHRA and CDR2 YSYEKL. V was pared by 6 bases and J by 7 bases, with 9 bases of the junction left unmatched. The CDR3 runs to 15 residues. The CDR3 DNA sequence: TGCGCCAGCAGTCGTTTGCTAGCGGGAGAGAATGAGCAGTTCTTC. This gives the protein CASSRLLAGENEQFF.

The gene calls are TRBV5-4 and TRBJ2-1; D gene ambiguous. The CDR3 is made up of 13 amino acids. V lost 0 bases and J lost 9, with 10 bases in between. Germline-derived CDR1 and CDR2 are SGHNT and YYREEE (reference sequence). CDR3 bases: TGTGCCAGCAGCTTGGGAGGTACCCGTGAGCAGTTCTTC. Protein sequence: CASSLGGTREQFF.

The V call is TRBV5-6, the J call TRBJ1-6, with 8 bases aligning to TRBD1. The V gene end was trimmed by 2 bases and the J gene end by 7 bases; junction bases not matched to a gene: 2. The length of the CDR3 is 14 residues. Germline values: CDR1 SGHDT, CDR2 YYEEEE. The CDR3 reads CASSLDRGNSPLHF. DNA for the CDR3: TGTGCCAGCAGCTTAGACAGGGGAAATTCACCCCTCCACTTT.

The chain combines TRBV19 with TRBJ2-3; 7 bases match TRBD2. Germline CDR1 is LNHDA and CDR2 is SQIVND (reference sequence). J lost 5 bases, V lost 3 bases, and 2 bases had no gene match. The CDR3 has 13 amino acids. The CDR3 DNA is TGTGCCAGTAGTATGGGGAGGGGAGATACGCAGTATTTT. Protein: CASSMGRGDTQYF.

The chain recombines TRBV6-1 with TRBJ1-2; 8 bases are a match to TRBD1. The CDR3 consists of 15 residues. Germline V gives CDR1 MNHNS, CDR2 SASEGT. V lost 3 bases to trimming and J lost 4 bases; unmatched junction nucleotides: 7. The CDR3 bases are TGTGCCAGCAGTGATGCCTCAGGGGGCGGCTATGGCTACACCTTC. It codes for CASSDASGGGYGYTF.

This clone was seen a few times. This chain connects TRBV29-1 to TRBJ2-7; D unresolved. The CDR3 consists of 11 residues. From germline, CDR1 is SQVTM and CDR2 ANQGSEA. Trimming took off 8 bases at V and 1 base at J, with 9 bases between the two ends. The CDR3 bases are TGCAGCTATGAGGAGTCCTACGAGCAGTACTTC. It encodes CSYEESYEQYF.

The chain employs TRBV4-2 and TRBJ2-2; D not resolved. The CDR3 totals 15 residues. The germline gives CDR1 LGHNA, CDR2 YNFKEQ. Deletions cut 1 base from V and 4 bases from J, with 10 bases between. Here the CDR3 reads CASSQVQSITGELFF. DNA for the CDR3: TGTGCCAGCAGCCAAGTACAGTCCATCACCGGGGAGCTGTTTTTT.

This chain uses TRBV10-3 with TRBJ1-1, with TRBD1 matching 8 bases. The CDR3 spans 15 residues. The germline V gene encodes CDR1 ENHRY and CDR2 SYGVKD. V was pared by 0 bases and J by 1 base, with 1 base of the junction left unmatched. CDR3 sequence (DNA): TGTGCCATCAGTGAGTCGGGACAGGAGAACACTGAAGCTTTCTTT. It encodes CAISESGQENTEAFF.

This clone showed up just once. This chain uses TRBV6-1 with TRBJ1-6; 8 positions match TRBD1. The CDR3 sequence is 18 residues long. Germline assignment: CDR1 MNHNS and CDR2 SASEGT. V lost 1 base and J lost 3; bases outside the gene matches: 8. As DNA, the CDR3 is TGTGCCAGCAGTGAAGTCGACAGGGGCCTTTTCTATAATTCACCCCTCCACTTT. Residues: CASSEVDRGLFYNSPLHF.

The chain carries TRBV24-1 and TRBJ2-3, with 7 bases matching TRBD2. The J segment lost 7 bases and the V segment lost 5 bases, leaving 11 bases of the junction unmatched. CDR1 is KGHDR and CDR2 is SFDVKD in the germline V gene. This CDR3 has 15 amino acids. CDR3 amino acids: CATSAEGGLRNTQYF. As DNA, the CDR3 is TGTGCCACCAGTGCGGAGGGAGGGCTAAGAAATACGCAGTATTTT.

CDR3 DNA: TGCAGCGTTGGTAGCGGGATGGTGGGTAATGAGCAGTTCTTC. This gives the protein CSVGSGMVGNEQFF. The chain recombines TRBV29-1 with TRBJ2-1; TRBD2 agrees at 8 bases. Trimming cost V 4 bases and J 7 bases; bases outside gene matches: 9. Germline V gene data show CDR1 as SQVTM and CDR2 as ANQGSEA. The CDR3 runs to 14 residues.

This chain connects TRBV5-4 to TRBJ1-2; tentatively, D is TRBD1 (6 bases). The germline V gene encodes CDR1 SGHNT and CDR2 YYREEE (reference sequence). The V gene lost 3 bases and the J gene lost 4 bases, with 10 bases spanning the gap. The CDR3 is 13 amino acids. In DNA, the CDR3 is TGTGCCAGCAGCTCTACAGGGACCTATGGCTACACCTTC. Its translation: CASSSTGTYGYTF.